The 27 T cell receptor beta chains below all came from one sample that was sequenced in a study of blood T cell repertoires in COVID-19. Measured with immunoSEQ multiplex PCR; TCRdb has only the in-frame clones, and not every one. The sample yields approximately 300,000 clones, around 90% seen once. The sample comprised peripheral blood. These receptors were collected from a woman in her thirties with COVID-19, enrolled during active disease.

The chain couples TRBV28 to TRBJ2-7; D remains ambiguous. The germline V gene encodes CDR1 MDHEN and CDR2 SYDVKM. Trimming took off 8 bases at V and 0 bases at J, with 14 bases between the two ends. The CDR3 runs to 14 residues. The CDR3 here is CASRARVPSYEQYF. CDR3 in DNA: TGTGCCAGCCGCGCCCGGGTGCCCTCCTACGAGCAGTACTTC.

The CDR3 DNA is TGTGCCAGCAGCTTGGGCGTTTTTAGGGCAGGGGCGAACACTGAAGCTTTCTTT. It encodes CASSLGVFRAGANTEAFF. The chain uses TRBV5-4 and TRBJ1-1; D may be TRBD1 (6 bases). The germline gives CDR1 SGHNT, CDR2 YYREEE (reference sequence). With 0 bases removed from V and 1 base from J, the gap between germline ends came to 19 bases. This CDR3 is 18 amino acids long.

CDR3 in amino acids: CASGTSGGDNEQFF. CDR3 bases: TGTGCTAGTGGTACCTCGGGGGGCGACAATGAGCAGTTCTTC. This sequence joins TRBV12-5 and TRBJ2-1; tentative D call: TRBD2 (7 bases). The CDR3 sequence is 14 residues long. CDR1 and CDR2 (germline): LGHNT, FRNRAP. Trimming left V 5 bases short and J 5 bases short, with 13 bases between.

The chain joins TRBV27 to TRBJ2-7, with a weak D call TRBD2 (6 bases). With 6 bases removed from V and 5 bases from J, the gap between germline ends came to 17 bases. Germline V CDR1 and CDR2: MNHEY, SMNVEV (reference sequence). The CDR3 has 14 amino acids. The DNA for the CDR3 is TGTGCCAGCAGCCGCGGGGTGAGGGTGGACGAGCAGTACTTC. Translating gives CASSRGVRVDEQYF.

The chain uses TRBV5-1 and TRBJ2-3; 12 bases map to TRBD1. This CDR3 region has 15 residues. In germline, CDR1 is SGHRS, CDR2 YFSETQ. V trimming: 2 bases; J trimming: 6 bases; junction bases outside the gene matches: 4. The CDR3: CASSFGTGGPDTQYF. As DNA, the CDR3 is TGCGCCAGCAGCTTTGGGACAGGGGGCCCCGATACGCAGTATTTT. Together with reference TRBV5-1 and TRBJ2-3, the CDR3 gives the full variable domain: KAGVTQTPRYLIKTRGQQVTLSCSPISGHRSVSWYQQTPGQGLQFLFEYFSETQRNKGNFPGRFSGRQFSNSRSEMNVSTLELGDSALYLCASSFGTGGPDTQYFGPGTRLTVL.

The J gene is TRBJ1-2, the V gene TRBV6-5, with D perhaps TRBD1 (5 bases). From germline, CDR1 is MNHEY and CDR2 SVGAGI. CDR3 length: 13 amino acids. Trimming took 8 bases from V and 3 from J, leaving 13 bases between them. CDR3 amino acids: CASGQGRYYGYTF. For the CDR3, the DNA is TGTGCCAGCGGGCAGGGCCGCTACTATGGCTACACCTTC.

The chain joins TRBV11-2 to TRBJ1-6; 8 nucleotides align to TRBD1. The CDR3 spans 15 residues. The V gene end was trimmed by 3 bases and the J gene end by 7 bases; junction bases not matched to a gene: 5. In germline, CDR1 is SGHAT, CDR2 FQNNGV. The CDR3 protein is CASSLDRVSNSPLHF. The CDR3 DNA sequence: TGTGCCAGCAGCTTGGACAGGGTGAGCAATTCACCCCTCCACTTT.

The chain carries TRBV7-9 and TRBJ2-7; D unclear. Trimming shortened V by 1 base and J by 2 bases, and 9 bases separated the two germline ends. The germline V gene encodes CDR1 SEHNR and CDR2 FQNEAQ (reference sequence). This CDR3 comprises 14 residues. CDR3: CASSLVGHPYEQYF. The CDR3 region has the DNA TGTGCCAGCAGCTTAGTTGGCCATCCCTACGAGCAGTACTTC.

The genes are TRBV2 and TRBJ1-2, with 8 positions matching TRBD1. Germline-derived CDR1 and CDR2 are SNHLY and FYNNEI. The CDR3 contains 15 residues. After removal of 5 bases from V and 8 bases from J, the junction contained 13 bases not matched to a gene. The CDR3 sequence: CASSPRRTGIEGYTF. The CDR3 coding sequence is TGTGCCAGCAGTCCTCGTCGGACAGGGATCGAGGGCTACACCTTC.

This clone has a single count. The chain joins TRBV28 to TRBJ2-5, with 12 bases matching TRBD2. Germline values: CDR1 MDHEN, CDR2 SYDVKM. V shed 5 bases, J shed 5 bases, and the junction held 9 bases outside the gene matches. This CDR3 region has 16 residues. The DNA for the CDR3 is TGTGCCAGCAGTCTTCTACTAGCGGGAGGTGTGGAGACCCAGTACTTC. Protein: CASSLLLAGGVETQYF.

The chain is built from TRBV11-3 and TRBJ2-7, with D possibly being TRBD2 (8 bases). Germline CDR1 and CDR2: SGHNT and YENEEA. Trimming left V 5 bases short and J 3 bases short, with 17 bases between. The CDR3 contains 15 residues. CDR3 in DNA: TGTGCCAGCAGCCCAGGGGGTAGCGGGATCTACGAGCAGTACTTC. This sequence encodes CASSPGGSGIYEQYF.

In its sample, this clone was seen a few times. The rearrangement links TRBV2 to TRBJ2-5, with 9 bases identical to TRBD2. Germline loops: CDR1 SNHLY, CDR2 FYNNEI. This CDR3 has 14 residues. With 6 bases clipped from V and 8 bases from J, the junction kept 10 bases outside the gene matches. The CDR3 is CASSAGGPSPTQYF. CDR3 sequence (DNA): TGTGCCAGCAGCGCGGGAGGGCCTAGTCCTACCCAGTACTTC.

The chain uses TRBV30 and TRBJ1-5, with TRBD1 matching over 9 bases. This CDR3 has 19 residues. V trimming: 0 bases; J trimming: 1 base; junction bases outside the gene matches: 13. Germline lookup yields CDR1 GTSNPN and CDR2 SVGIG (reference sequence). The CDR3 region is CAWSVRGTGFPLSNQPQHF. The CDR3 coding sequence is TGTGCCTGGAGTGTACGCGGGACAGGGTTCCCCCTAAGCAATCAGCCCCAGCATTTT.

The CDR3 loop reads CASSAGTGGVKTQYF. The CDR3, as DNA: TGTGCCAGCAGCGCAGGGACAGGGGGCGTAAAGACCCAGTACTTC. The V gene is TRBV9, the J gene TRBJ2-5; the match to TRBD1 covers 12 bases. V dropped 3 bases and J dropped 6; count of bases not matched to a gene: 6. This CDR3 has 15 residues. CDR1 and CDR2 from the germline V gene are SGDLS and YYNGEE.

This chain connects TRBV27 to TRBJ2-7; tentative D call: TRBD1 (6 bases). The CDR3 covers 14 residues. Between the trimmed V and J ends, which lost 2 bases and 2 bases, there was a span of 10 bases. The germline gives CDR1 MNHEY, CDR2 SMNVEV (reference sequence). The CDR3 nucleotides read TGTGCCAGCAGTTTAGGACAGTTACCCTACGAGCAGTACTTC. Translating gives CASSLGQLPYEQYF.

Only one count was recorded for this clone. This chain links TRBV5-1 with TRBJ2-4; D possibly corresponds to TRBD2 (5 bases). CDR3 length equals 14 residues. V was cut by 0 bases and J by 8 bases, with 12 bases left in between. The germline gives CDR1 SGHRS, CDR2 YFSETQ. CDR3 DNA sequence: TGCGCCAGCAGCTTGGGCTCCCGGGGAGACATTCAGTACTTC. This gives the protein CASSLGSRGDIQYF. Variable domain in full (rest from reference TRBV5-1 and TRBJ2-4): KAGVTQTPRYLIKTRGQQVTLSCSPISGHRSVSWYQQTPGQGLQFLFEYFSETQRNKGNFPGRFSGRQFSNSRSEMNVSTLELGDSALYLCASSLGSRGDIQYFGAGTRLSVL.

This clone is a singleton in its sample. This chain uses TRBV21-1 with TRBJ1-5; the table names TRBD1, a call not compared with the DNA. TRBV21-1 is a documented pseudogene. The CDR3 is made up of 17 amino acids. CDR3 DNA sequence: TGTGCCAGCAGTGTCGGAACCCGGGACAGGGACAATCAGCCCCAGCATTTT. Its protein product is CASSVGTRDRDNQPQHF.

This clone is a singleton in its sample. The V gene is TRBV2, the J gene TRBJ1-2; D remains ambiguous. Germline V gene lookup returns CDR1 SNHLY and CDR2 FYNNEI. The CDR3 sequence is 12 residues long. The germline V and J ends were trimmed by 5 bases and 2 bases, with 6 bases remaining between them. The CDR3: CASSLENYGYTF. CDR3 nucleotide sequence: TGTGCCAGCAGTCTAGAAAACTATGGCTACACCTTC.

The rearrangement links TRBV15 to TRBJ2-2; 7 bases align to TRBD2. J was trimmed by 1 base and V by 3 bases; bases with no gene match: 14. Germline V gene lookup returns CDR1 LNHNV and CDR2 YYDKDF (reference sequence). CDR3 size: 19 residues. CDR3 sequence (DNA): TGTGCCACCAGCAGGTCGGGTGGGAGGGCCTTAAAGAACACCGGGGAGCTGTTTTTT. Translated: CATSRSGGRALKNTGELFF.

In this sample, this clone turned up a few times. The rearrangement links TRBV5-1 to TRBJ2-7, with D maybe TRBD1 (5 bases). Germline V gene lookup returns CDR1 SGHRS and CDR2 YFSETQ. CDR3 length: 15 residues. The V end was cut by 0 bases, the J end by 2 bases, with 12 bases between. CDR3 nucleotide sequence: TGCGCCAGCAGCTTGGCCTGGGGCAGCCCCTACGAGCAGTACTTC. Translated, it gives CASSLAWGSPYEQYF. Full variable domain (remainder filled in from reference TRBV5-1 and TRBJ2-7): KAGVTQTPRYLIKTRGQQVTLSCSPISGHRSVSWYQQTPGQGLQFLFEYFSETQRNKGNFPGRFSGRQFSNSRSEMNVSTLELGDSALYLCASSLAWGSPYEQYFGPGTRLTVT.

The chain carries TRBV7-9 and TRBJ1-2; TRBD1 aligns across 7 bases. Germline values: CDR1 SEHNR, CDR2 FQNEAQ (reference sequence). The V segment lost 3 bases and the J segment 4 bases; nucleotides outside the gene matches: 8. CDR3 length: 15 residues. CDR3 amino acids: CASSFPGQPRYGYTF. CDR3 nucleotide sequence: TGTGCCAGCAGCTTCCCGGGACAGCCCCGCTATGGCTACACCTTC.

The chain links TRBV9 to TRBJ1-1; 11 bases are shared with TRBD1. Germline loops: CDR1 SGDLS, CDR2 YYNGEE. V lost 4 bases to trimming and J lost 3 bases; unmatched junction nucleotides: 2. This CDR3 is built from 14 residues. For the CDR3, the DNA is TGTGCCAGCAGCAAGGGACAGGGGGACACTGAAGCTTTCTTT. Encoded protein: CASSKGQGDTEAFF.

V usage is TRBV23-1 and J usage is TRBJ1-5, with a weak D call TRBD1 (5 bases). TRBV23-1 qualifies as an ORF whose function is uncertain. The CDR3 covers 16 residues. The germline V and J ends were trimmed by 9 bases and 1 base, with 19 bases remaining between them. In DNA, the CDR3 is TGCGCCAGTCCGGGGGGAGGGAGGAAGAGCAATCAGCCCCAGCATTTT. Its protein product is CASPGGGRKSNQPQHF.

V gene TRBV29-1 combines with J gene TRBJ2-7; tentative D call: TRBD1 (5 bases). The V gene's germline CDR1 is SQVTM and CDR2 ANQGSEA. Deletions cut 8 bases from V and 3 bases from J, with 14 bases between. This CDR3 spans 12 amino acids. CDR3 nucleotide sequence: TGCAGCATAGGGGATCCCGACTACGAGCAGTACTTC. Translation: CSIGDPDYEQYF.

The V call is TRBV9, the J call TRBJ1-1; D not resolved. Germline-derived CDR1 and CDR2 are SGDLS and YYNGEE. The CDR3 sequence is 14 residues long. Trimming pared 0 bases from V and 5 bases from J, leaving 11 bases between. CDR3 in DNA: TGTGCCAGCAGCGTAGGATCCGGTAGTACTGAAGCTTTCTTT. Encoded protein: CASSVGSGSTEAFF.

This clone showed up just once. Sequence at one end of the junction differs from germline and may be a read error. The chain joins TRBV5-6 to TRBJ2-7, with 9 nucleotides matching TRBD1. CDR1 and CDR2 from the germline V gene are SGHDT and YYEEEE. The CDR3 runs 17 residues. The DNA for the CDR3 is TGTGCCAGCACCTTGCGTAGCTCGGGGACAGGGCTCTACGAGCAGTACTTC. It encodes CASTLRSSGTGLYEQYF.

This sequence joins TRBV19 and TRBJ2-5; TRBD2 matches 13 bases. This CDR3 comprises 15 residues. The germline CDR1 and CDR2 sequences are LNHDA and SQIVND (reference sequence). The ends lost 6 bases at V and 0 bases at J; junction bases unmatched: 1. The CDR3 sequence: CASSGTSGDQETQYF. The CDR3 DNA reads as TGTGCCAGTAGCGGGACTAGCGGGGACCAAGAGACCCAGTACTTC. The variable domain in full, completed from reference TRBV19 and TRBJ2-5, reads DGGITQSPKYLFRKEGQNVTLSCEQNLNHDAMYWYRQDPGQGLRLIYYSQIVNDFQKGDIAEGYSVSREKKESFPLTVTSAQKNPTAFYLCASSGTSGDQETQYFGPGTRLLVL.